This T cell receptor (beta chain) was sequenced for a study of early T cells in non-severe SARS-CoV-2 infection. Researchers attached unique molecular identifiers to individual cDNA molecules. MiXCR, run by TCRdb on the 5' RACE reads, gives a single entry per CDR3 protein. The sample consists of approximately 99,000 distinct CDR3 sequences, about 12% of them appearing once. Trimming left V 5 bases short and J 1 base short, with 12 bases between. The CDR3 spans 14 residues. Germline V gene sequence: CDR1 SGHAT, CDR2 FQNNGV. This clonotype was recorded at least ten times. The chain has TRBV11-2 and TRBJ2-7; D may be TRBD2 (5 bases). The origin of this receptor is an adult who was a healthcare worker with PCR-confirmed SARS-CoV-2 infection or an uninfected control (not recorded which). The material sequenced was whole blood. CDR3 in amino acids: CASSRGRVSYEQYF. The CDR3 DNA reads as TGTGCCAGCAGCCGGGGTAGGGTGTCCTACGAGCAGTACTTC.